This TCR beta chain was captured in a study of cytomegalovirus exposure and HLA in healthy donors. Primers for the PCR totalled 60 Vbeta and 13 Jbeta. Sequenced by immunoSEQ multiplex PCR; TCRdb stores in-frame clones only, minus some. This table has approximately 150,000 clones, 70% to 80% appearing once. The donors gave bone marrow, and they were healthy. Remarks on this clone: Its antigen is unknown.

V trimming: 5 bases; J trimming: 9 bases; junction bases outside the gene matches: 10. The CDR3 runs to 14 residues. CDR1 and CDR2 from the germline V gene are SGHTA and FQGNSA. Notes on the study in general: According to a later analysis, most TCR beta chains associated with CMV appeared HLA-restricted. Of the V segments, some could not be distinguished, including TRBV6-2 and TRBV6-3, and were excluded. Generally TCR sequences proved uncommon, though certain public TCRs appeared in numerous donors.

Sequencing input: PBMCs. The chain has TRBV7-2 and TRBJ1-5; TRBD1 matches at 7 bases. This clonotype was obtained from a man between 40 and 49 years old in good health and CMV-seronegative. The CDR3 here is CASSPSQGKGPQHF. The CDR3 DNA follows: TGTGCCAGCAGCCCCTCACAGGGGAAAGGGCCCCAGCATTTT.